These T cell receptor beta chains were read from a single sample in a study of cytomegalovirus exposure and HLA in healthy donors. Method: immunoSEQ multiplex PCR; TCRdb's copy keeps in-frame clones and lacks some. The sample yields 200,000 to 250,000 clones, 70% to 90% seen once. The sequencing sample was made of PBMCs. These receptors were collected from a woman between 18 and 30 years old in good health and CMV-seronegative. Both conserved end residues are part of each CDR3. A D gene is named only where the DNA matches it firmly. The size entry is marked missing in some rows and otherwise reads once, few, many or a size class.

- | TRBJ1-1 | - | TRBV19 | CASSSSVGTEAFF | TGTGCCAGTAGTTCTTCCGTCGGCACTGAAGCTTTCTTT
- | TRBJ2-7 | TRBD1 | TRBV7-9 | CASSSGQGPYEQYF | TGTGCCAGCAGCTCGGGACAGGGACCCTACGAGCAGTACTTC
- | TRBJ2-5 | TRBD2 | TRBV6-5 | CACSLAGGSETQYF | TGTGCCTGCTCACTAGCGGGAGGTTCAGAGACCCAGTACTTC
once | TRBJ2-2 | - | TRBV29-1 | CSVVLQGGTNTGELFF | TGCAGCGTTGTCCTCCAGGGCGGGACGAACACCGGGGAGCTGTTTTTT
- | TRBJ1-5 | TRBD1 | TRBV28 | CASSSAGGQGNQPQHF | TGTGCCAGCAGTTCCGCAGGCGGACAGGGAAATCAGCCCCAGCATTTT
- | TRBJ1-5 | - | TRBV11-2 | CASSLGGQPQHF | TGTGCCAGCAGCTTGGGGGGTCAGCCCCAGCATTTT
- | TRBJ1-2 | TRBD1 | TRBV10-3 | CAISQGANYGYTF | TGTGCCATCAGTCAGGGGGCTAACTATGGCTACACCTTC
- | TRBJ2-7 | - | TRBV28 | CASSPSAATRIAYEQYF | TGTGCCAGCAGTCCCTCGGCCGCTACTAGAATTGCCTACGAGCAGTACTTC
- | TRBJ2-1 | TRBD2 | TRBV2 | CASSQGDFDSPTSGSLSYNEQFF | TGTGCCAGCAGTCAAGGGGACTTTGACAGCCCCACTAGCGGGAGCCTTTCCTACAATGAGCAGTTCTTC
- | TRBJ2-1 | TRBD2 | TRBV4-3 | CASSPGLAQSSYNEQFF | TGCGCCAGCAGCCCCGGACTAGCCCAGAGCTCCTACAATGAGCAGTTCTTC
- | TRBJ2-1 | - | TRBV20-1 | CSALRGNEQFF | TGCAGTGCTCTGAGGGGGAATGAGCAGTTCTTC
- | TRBJ1-2 | TRBD1 | TRBV28 | CASSLIPGQEDYGYTF | TGTGCCAGCAGTTTGATACCGGGACAGGAGGACTATGGCTACACCTTC
once | TRBJ2-1 | - | TRBV5-1 | CASSLEASSYNEQFF | TGCGCCAGCAGCTTGGAAGCGTCCTCCTACAATGAGCAGTTCTTC
- | TRBJ1-2 | - | TRBV18 | CASSPDSNYGYTF | TGTGCCAGCTCACCGGACAGTAACTATGGCTACACCTTC
few | TRBJ2-3 | TRBD2 | TRBV10-3 | CAISGAGVDTQYF | TGTGCCATCAGTGGTGCGGGAGTAGATACGCAGTATTTT